This passage covers 9 T cell receptor beta chains from one sample sequenced in a study of regulatory T cells in long-lasting Graves disease. With iRepertoire HTBI primers and Arm-PCR of CDR3 regions, TCR beta libraries were built. TCRdb re-called the multiplex PCR reads through MiXCR, storing one row per CDR3 protein. The sample has 350,000 to 550,000 distinct CDR3 sequences, 15% to 20% seen once. Noted time point: newly diagnosed GD, antithyroid drugs for less than 3 months. RNA isolated from PBMCs was used to make the TCR library. This same sample was also taken into another study, of T cells in Graves' hyperthyroidism and ophthalmopathy.

The sequenced sample was peripheral blood mononuclear cells (PBMCs), obtained at new diagnosis, from a patient treated with antithyroid drugs. Source of these receptors: a woman under 30 with Graves disease.

This clonotype turned up a few times. The rearrangement joins TRBV28 to TRBJ1-1, with 10 nucleotides matching TRBD1. V shed 5 bases and J 11 bases; nucleotides not matched to a gene: 5. CDR1 is MDHEN and CDR2 is SYDVKM in the germline V gene. The CDR3 consists of 12 residues. CDR3 bases: TGTGCCAGCAGTGACAGGGGGCTCAAGGCTTTCTTT. Residues: CASSDRGLKAFF.

The table lists this clonotype with many counts. CDR3 protein: CSVAPAGVRTDTQYF. The CDR3 DNA reads TGCAGCGTGGCACCTGCGGGAGTCCGCACAGATACGCAGTATTTT. V usage is TRBV29-1 and J usage is TRBJ2-3, with TRBD2 matching 7 bases. Germline CDR1 SQVTM, CDR2 ANQGSEA. The CDR3 runs 15 residues. Trimming cost V 6 bases and J 1 base; bases outside gene matches: 10.

Remarks on this clonotype: This may come from a read error, since a much larger clone is one base off. The genes are TRBV12-3 or TRBV12-4 and TRBJ1-1; D unclear. The CDR3 length is 15 residues. V lost 8 bases and J lost 1, with 17 bases in between. CDR3: CASGLHRSPNTEAFF. The DNA of the CDR3 is TGTGCCAGCGGCCTCCATCGCAGCCCGAACACTGAAGCTTTCTTT.

The CDR3: CASSLYARLSYEQYF. The CDR3 DNA sequence: TGTGCCAGCAGCTTGTATGCTCGACTCTCCTACGAGCAGTACTTC. V and J are TRBV5-6 and TRBJ2-7, with unresolved D. The CDR3 is 15 amino acids. V lost 1 base to trimming and J lost 0 bases, with 11 bases between them. CDR1 SGHDT and CDR2 YYEEEE come from the germline V gene.

At least ten counts were recorded for this clonotype. The gene calls are TRBV2 and TRBJ1-5; maybe TRBD1 (6 bases). With 8 bases removed from V and 4 bases from J, the gap between germline ends came to 12 bases. The CDR3 length is 13 residues. The germline V gene encodes CDR1 SNHLY and CDR2 FYNNEI. CDR3 loop: CASLGGDNQPQHF. CDR3 DNA: TGTGCCAGCTTAGGGGGGGATAATCAGCCCCAGCATTTT.

This clonotype was seen many times. This chain uses TRBV29-1 with TRBJ1-5; D ambiguous. The CDR3 length is 13 residues. Germline CDR1 is SQVTM and CDR2 is ANQGSEA. Deletions cut 4 bases from V and 5 bases from J, with 12 bases between. CDR3 amino acids: CSVGRGSDQPQHF. Written as DNA, the CDR3 is TGCAGCGTTGGCAGAGGATCAGATCAGCCCCAGCATTTT.

This clonotype has only one observation. The chain carries TRBV4-1 and TRBJ2-3; D is perhaps TRBD1 (5 bases). The CDR3 runs to 15 residues. Trimming cost V 3 bases and J 11 bases, with 21 bases left between them. CDR1 is MGHRA, CDR2 YSYEKL, per germline. DNA for the CDR3: TGCGCCAGCAGCCAGAACCCTCCGGGCCCCCAGGGGCAGTATTTT. This gives the protein CASSQNPPGPQGQYF.

This clonotype occurred many times. The rearrangement joins TRBV2 to TRBJ2-5; 7 bases agree with TRBD2. V lost 7 bases and J lost 4; bases outside the gene matches: 6. CDR3 length: 13 amino acids. Germline CDR1 reads SNHLY; CDR2 reads FYNNEI. Here the CDR3 reads CASNGEGPETQYF. Written as DNA, the CDR3 is TGTGCCAGCAATGGGGAGGGTCCAGAGACCCAGTACTTC.

The sample holds a few counts of this clonotype. The chain has TRBV29-1 and TRBJ2-7, with 7 bases aligning to TRBD1. Germline values: CDR1 SQVTM, CDR2 ANQGSEA. The CDR3 contains 12 residues. V shed 7 bases and J 0 bases; nucleotides not matched to a gene: 3. CDR3 sequence: CSGGTDSYEQYF. The CDR3 coding sequence is TGCAGCGGGGGGACAGACTCCTACGAGCAGTACTTC.